Shown below are 21 T cell receptor beta chains from a single sample sequenced in a study of OX40 agonist ivuxolimab in advanced cancers. Using immunoSEQ multiplex PCR, the repertoire was profiled, and TCRdb retains in-frame clones only, with some absent. The sample yields 30,000 to 35,000 clones, less than 85% seen once. The specimen was CD4+ or CD8+ T cells sorted from blood, collected in a trial of the OX40 agonist ivuxolimab. These receptor sequences come from an adult with an advanced solid tumor such as melanoma, head and neck, liver or kidney cancer.

The chain has TRBV7-2 and TRBJ2-1, with 8 bases identical to TRBD2. Germline assignment: CDR1 SGHTA and CDR2 FQGNSA. This CDR3 is 17 amino acids long. After removal of 2 bases from V and 1 base from J, the junction contained 7 bases not matched to a gene. CDR3 amino acids: CASSLQAAGGSYNEQFF. CDR3 nucleotide sequence: TGTGCCAGCAGCTTACAGGCTGCGGGGGGATCCTACAATGAGCAGTTCTTC.

This sequence joins TRBV11-2 and TRBJ1-2, with 8 bases that match TRBD1. The CDR3 has 19 amino acids. V lost 5 bases to trimming and J lost 8 bases; unmatched junction nucleotides: 25. Germline V gene sequence: CDR1 SGHAT, CDR2 FQNNGV. This CDR3 is CASSRKFFDRGAGSGGYTF. The CDR3 DNA is TGTGCCAGCAGCCGAAAGTTCTTCGACAGGGGCGCCGGATCGGGAGGCTACACCTTC.

CDR3 nucleotide sequence: TGCGCCAGCAGTACAGGGATTGATCAGCCCCAGCATTTT. Its protein is CASSTGIDQPQHF. This chain connects TRBV10-1 to TRBJ1-5, with a tentative D call TRBD1 (6 bases). V gave up 5 bases and J gave up 5 bases, with 10 bases separating them. CDR3 length: 13 amino acids. Germline assignment: CDR1 WNHNN and CDR2 SYGVQD (reference sequence).

CDR3 in DNA: TGTGCCACCTACGGACTAGCGGGGTCCTACGAGCAGTACTTC. It specifies CATYGLAGSYEQYF. The chain joins TRBV28 to TRBJ2-7; 12 bases line up with TRBD2. With V trimmed by 10 bases and J by 1 base, 5 bases remained unmatched. Per germline, CDR1 MDHEN and CDR2 SYDVKM. The CDR3 sequence is 14 residues long.

The V gene is TRBV6-6, the J gene TRBJ1-5; no reliable D call. CDR3 length: 15 amino acids. V lost 5 bases and J 7 bases, leaving 18 bases between the germline ends. Germline loops: CDR1 MNHNY, CDR2 SVGAGI (reference sequence). The CDR3 nucleotides are TGTGCCAGCAGTCTCCGGGTTCCGATGGGGCAGCCCCAGCATTTT. Translation gives CASSLRVPMGQPQHF.

The J gene is TRBJ2-7, the V gene TRBV19; D could derive from TRBD1 or TRBD2 (5 bases each). The germline gives CDR1 LNHDA, CDR2 SQIVND (reference sequence). This CDR3 has 14 amino acids. V lost 0 bases to trimming and J lost 2 bases, with 8 bases between them. In DNA form, the CDR3 reads TGTGCCAGTAGTATAGATGGGGGAGCCTACGAGCAGTACTTC. Amino acid sequence: CASSIDGGAYEQYF.

The chain is built from TRBV2 and TRBJ2-7, with TRBD2 matching 7 bases. This CDR3 is built from 14 residues. V shed 7 bases and J 0 bases; nucleotides not matched to a gene: 6. Germline assignment: CDR1 SNHLY and CDR2 FYNNEI. In DNA form, the CDR3 reads TGTGCCAGCAAACCCGGGACTAACTCCTACGAGCAGTACTTC. Protein sequence: CASKPGTNSYEQYF.

The chain has TRBV6-1 and TRBJ1-4; no firm D call. The germline V gene encodes CDR1 MNHNS and CDR2 SASEGT. V gave up 6 bases and J gave up 7 bases, with 21 bases separating them. This CDR3 has 16 amino acids. The CDR3 loop reads CASRERLNVKGEKLFF. Here the CDR3 DNA reads TGTGCCAGCAGGGAAAGACTGAACGTGAAGGGTGAAAAACTGTTTTTT.

The chain carries TRBV11-2 and TRBJ1-6; D is uncertain. The V gene lost 2 bases and the J gene lost 11 bases, with 7 bases spanning the gap. The germline gives CDR1 SGHAT, CDR2 FQNNGV. This CDR3 has 12 amino acids. The CDR3 DNA reads as TGTGCCAGCAGCTTATCATCCCCACCCCTCCACTTT. It yields the protein CASSLSSPPLHF.

This clone was observed a few times. The chain recombines TRBV11-2 with TRBJ2-7; the D gene is possibly TRBD2 (5 bases). V was shortened by 2 bases and J by 4 bases, with 6 bases between the two germline ends. The CDR3 extends over 12 amino acids. Germline values: CDR1 SGHAT, CDR2 FQNNGV. The CDR3 nucleotides read TGTGCCAGCAGCTTATCGGGGTACGAGCAGTACTTC. Translating gives CASSLSGYEQYF.

The chain combines TRBV7-9 with TRBJ2-1, with D uncertain. CDR1 and CDR2 (germline): SEHNR, FQNEAQ (reference sequence). The CDR3 sequence is 15 residues long. V was shortened by 0 bases and J by 0 bases, with 6 bases between the two germline ends. The CDR3 region has the DNA TGTGCCAGCAGCTTAGCCGGTAGCTCCTACAATGAGCAGTTCTTC. Translated, it gives CASSLAGSSYNEQFF.

The rearrangement uses TRBV5-6 and TRBJ2-7; D might be TRBD2 (6 bases). Trimming stripped 1 base from V and 2 bases from J, with 13 bases between. Germline lookup yields CDR1 SGHDT and CDR2 YYEEEE. The CDR3 has 15 residues. The CDR3 spells CASSLWTGLPYEQYF. The DNA of the CDR3 is TGTGCCAGCAGCTTGTGGACCGGACTACCCTACGAGCAGTACTTC.

J is TRBJ2-5 and V is TRBV4-2; D unresolved. The CDR3 covers 15 residues. V lost 0 bases and J 2 bases, leaving 10 bases between the germline ends. Germline CDR1 and CDR2: LGHNA and YNFKEQ. CDR3 sequence (DNA): TGTGCCAGCAGCCAAGATTTCGGCGATCAAGAGACCCAGTACTTC. This encodes CASSQDFGDQETQYF.

This clone was seen only a few times. The rearrangement uses TRBV7-9 and TRBJ1-3; D unresolved. CDR1 and CDR2 from the germline V gene are SEHNR and FQNEAQ (reference sequence). Trimming stripped 2 bases from V and 4 bases from J, with 9 bases between. This CDR3 spans 14 amino acids. This chain's CDR3 is CASSLPEQGNTIYF. CDR3 nucleotide sequence: TGTGCCAGCAGCTTACCTGAGCAAGGAAACACCATATATTTT. The whole variable domain, filled in from reference TRBV7-9 and TRBJ1-3, reads DTGVSQNPRHKITKRGQNVTFRCDPISEHNRLYWYRQTLGQGPEFLTYFQNEAQLEKSRLLSDRFSAERPKGSFSTLEIQRTEQGDSAMYLCASSLPEQGNTIYFGEGSWLTVV.

The chain has TRBV7-9 and TRBJ1-1, with TRBD1 matching 8 bases. Germline V CDR1 and CDR2: SEHNR, FQNEAQ (reference sequence). The J segment lost 6 bases and the V segment lost 4 bases, leaving 10 bases of the junction unmatched. The CDR3 is 15 amino acids. The CDR3 protein is CASSSLQGARAEAFF. CDR3 nucleotides: TGTGCCAGCAGCTCCCTCCAGGGGGCTAGGGCTGAAGCTTTCTTT.

This chain links TRBV27 with TRBJ1-4; no definite D call. There are 16 residues in the CDR3. The germline gives CDR1 MNHEY, CDR2 SMNVEV (reference sequence). The V and J ends lost 8 bases and 0 bases respectively, with 16 bases between them. The CDR3 DNA is TGTGCCAGCGGTTGGCAGCGGGTGGCAACTAATGAAAAACTGTTTTTT. It translates to CASGWQRVATNEKLFF. Based on the CDR3 plus reference TRBV27 and TRBJ1-4, the full variable domain is EAQVTQNPRYLITVTGKKLTVTCSQNMNHEYMSWYRQDPGLGLRQIYYSMNVEVTDKGDVPEGYKVSRKEKRNFPLILESPSPNQTSLYFCASGWQRVATNEKLFFGSGTQLSVL.

This chain uses TRBV6-4 with TRBJ2-3; 10 bases match TRBD2. V shed 5 bases, J shed 2 bases, and the junction held 4 bases outside the gene matches. This CDR3 spans 15 amino acids. CDR1 MRHNA and CDR2 SNTAGT come from the germline V gene. The CDR3 DNA is TGTGCCAGCAGTTTAGCGGGGGGCCTCACAGATACGCAGTATTTT. Residues: CASSLAGGLTDTQYF.

The rearrangement links TRBV5-1 to TRBJ2-2; tentatively, D is TRBD1 (5 bases). Germline V gene sequence: CDR1 SGHRS, CDR2 YFSETQ. CDR3 length equals 12 residues. Trimming shortened V by 4 bases and J by 8 bases, and 9 bases separated the two germline ends. This chain's CDR3 is CASSPREGELFF. The DNA of the CDR3 is TGCGCCAGCAGCCCCAGGGAAGGGGAGCTGTTTTTT.

This chain links TRBV5-1 with TRBJ2-3; TRBD1 matches 7 bases. Trimming cost V 3 bases and J 9 bases; bases outside gene matches: 7. CDR1 is SGHRS, CDR2 YFSETQ, per germline. The CDR3 consists of 13 residues. The CDR3 nucleotides are TGCGCCAGCAGCTCTGGACAGGCAGCGACGCAGTATTTT. Residues: CASSSGQAATQYF.

This chain joins TRBV12-5 and TRBJ2-1; D unclear. The length of the CDR3 is 15 residues. Germline V CDR1 and CDR2: LGHNT, FRNRAP. Trimming left V 1 base short and J 0 bases short, with 7 bases between. The CDR3 reads CASGLGDHSYNEQFF. CDR3 bases: TGTGCTAGTGGTTTGGGTGACCACTCCTACAATGAGCAGTTCTTC.

This clone was counted a few times. Other DNA sequences in this specimen translate into the identical CDR3. The chain combines TRBV10-3 with TRBJ1-5, with 7 bases lining up with TRBD1. This CDR3 has 13 residues. Germline V CDR1 and CDR2: ENHRY, SYGVKD. The V segment lost 8 bases and the J segment 0 bases; nucleotides outside the gene matches: 1. Here the CDR3 DNA reads TGTGCCATCGGGACAGATAGCAATCAGCCCCAGCATTTT. It translates to CAIGTDSNQPQHF.